The 6 T cell receptor beta chains presented below share a single source sample, sequenced in a study of blood T cell repertoires in COVID-19 (dated by TCRdb to 2019 to 2021). Libraries were constructed by the immunoSEQ multiplex PCR assay. Not all clones reach the TCRdb copy of this immuneACCESS table, which keeps in-frame sequences only. Checked studies attribute under half of the gap to unresolved V genes and leave the rest unexplained. Counted in this sample were 330,000 or so clones; 87% of them appeared once. Together, the top ten hold approximately 9.4% of the sample. Sample: peripheral blood. These receptors were collected from a man aged 25-40 years with COVID-19, enrolled during active disease.

This rearrangement joins TRBV24-1 to TRBJ2-3; TRBD2 agrees at 9 bases. The CDR3 has 16 residues. CDR1 KGHDR and CDR2 SFDVKD come from the germline V gene. The J segment lost 2 bases and the V segment lost 1 base, leaving 3 bases of the junction unmatched. CDR3: CATSDFSGGLTDTQYF. The CDR3 region has the DNA TGTGCCACCAGTGATTTCAGCGGGGGGCTCACAGATACGCAGTATTTT.

The chain's CDR3 is CASRGQGDQPQHF. The DNA for the CDR3 is TGTGCCAGCAGGGGACAGGGGGATCAGCCCCAGCATTTT. The chain uses TRBV6-5 and TRBJ1-5; 11 positions agree with TRBD1. V lost 6 bases and J lost 5; bases outside the gene matches: 0. The CDR3 sequence is 13 residues long. CDR1 and CDR2 from the germline V gene are MNHEY and SVGAGI.

CDR3 amino acids: CASSLNILNTEAFF. Here the CDR3 DNA reads TGTGCCAGCAGCTTAAATATCTTGAACACTGAAGCTTTCTTT. V is TRBV7-8 and J is TRBJ1-1; D gene ambiguous. The CDR3 runs 14 residues. V gave up 2 bases and J gave up 0 bases, with 7 bases separating them. Germline-derived CDR1 and CDR2 are SGHVS and FQNEAQ.

The chain links TRBV19 to TRBJ1-1; 9 bases line up with TRBD1. Germline-derived CDR1 and CDR2 are LNHDA and SQIVND (reference sequence). This CDR3 region has 16 residues. V shed 7 bases and J 2 bases; nucleotides not matched to a gene: 11. The CDR3 sequence: CASNTGQGWFNTEAFF. CDR3 coding DNA: TGTGCCAGTAATACGGGACAGGGATGGTTTAACACTGAAGCTTTCTTT.

This chain uses TRBV18 with TRBJ1-1; 8 nucleotides agree with TRBD1. Germline V CDR1 and CDR2: KGHSH, LQKENI. CDR3 length: 13 amino acids. Germline trimming cut 9 bases from V and 6 bases from J; bases unmatched to any gene: 9. In DNA form, the CDR3 reads TGTGCCAGTTCTGACAGGGGTATGGCTGAAGCTTTCTTT. It is translated as CASSDRGMAEAFF. The full variable domain, in which reference TRBV18 and TRBJ1-1 provide the parts outside the CDR3, is NAGVMQNPRHLVRRRGQEARLRCSPMKGHSHVYWYRQLPEEGLKFMVYLQKENIIDESGMPKERFSAEFPKEGPSILRIQQVVRGDSAAYFCASSDRGMAEAFFGQGTRLTVV.

This chain joins TRBV28 and TRBJ2-2; D perhaps matches TRBD2 (6 bases). CDR3 length: 16 amino acids. Trimming shortened V by 5 bases and J by 6 bases, and 19 bases separated the two germline ends. Germline CDR1 reads MDHEN; CDR2 reads SYDVKM. For the CDR3, the DNA is TGTGCCAGCAGTCCAGTGTTGCGGGAAGTTCCCGGGGAGCTGTTTTTT. Translated: CASSPVLREVPGELFF.